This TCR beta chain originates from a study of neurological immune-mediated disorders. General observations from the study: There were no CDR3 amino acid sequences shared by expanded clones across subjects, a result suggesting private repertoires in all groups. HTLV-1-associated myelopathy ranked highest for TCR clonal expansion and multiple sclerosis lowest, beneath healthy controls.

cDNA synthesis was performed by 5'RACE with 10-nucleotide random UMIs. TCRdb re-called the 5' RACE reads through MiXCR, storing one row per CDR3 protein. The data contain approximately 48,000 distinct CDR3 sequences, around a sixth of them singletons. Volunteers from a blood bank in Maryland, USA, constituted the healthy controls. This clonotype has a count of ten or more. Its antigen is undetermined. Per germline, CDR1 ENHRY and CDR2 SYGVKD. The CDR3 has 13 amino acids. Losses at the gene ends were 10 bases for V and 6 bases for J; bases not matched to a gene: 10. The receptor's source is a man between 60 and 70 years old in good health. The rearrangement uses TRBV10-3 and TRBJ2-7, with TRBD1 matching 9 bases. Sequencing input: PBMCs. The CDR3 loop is CATWDREEIEQYF. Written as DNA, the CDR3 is TGTGCCACCTGGGACAGGGAAGAGATCGAGCAGTACTTC.